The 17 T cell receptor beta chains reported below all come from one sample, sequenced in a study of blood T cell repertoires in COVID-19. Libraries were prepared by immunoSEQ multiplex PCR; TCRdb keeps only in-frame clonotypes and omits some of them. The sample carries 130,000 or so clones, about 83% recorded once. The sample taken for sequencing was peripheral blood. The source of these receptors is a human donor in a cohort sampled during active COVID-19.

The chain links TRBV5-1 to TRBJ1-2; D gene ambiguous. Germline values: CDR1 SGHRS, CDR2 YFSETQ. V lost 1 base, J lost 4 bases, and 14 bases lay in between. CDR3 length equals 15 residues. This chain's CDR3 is CASSLTDGETYGYTF. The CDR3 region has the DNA TGCGCCAGCAGCTTGACGGACGGGGAGACCTATGGCTACACCTTC.

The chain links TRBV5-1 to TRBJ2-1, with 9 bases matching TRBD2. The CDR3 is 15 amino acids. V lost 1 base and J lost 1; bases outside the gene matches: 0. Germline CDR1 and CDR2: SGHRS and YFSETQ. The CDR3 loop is CASSLSGGSYNEQFF. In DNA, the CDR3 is TGCGCCAGCAGCTTGAGCGGGGGGTCCTACAATGAGCAGTTCTTC.

CDR3 amino acids: CASRATGTYEQYF. The DNA for the CDR3 is TGTGCCAGTAGAGCGACAGGGACCTACGAGCAGTACTTC. The gene calls are TRBV19 and TRBJ2-7, with 7 bases fitting TRBD1. V dropped 6 bases and J dropped 2; count of bases not matched to a gene: 4. Per germline, CDR1 LNHDA and CDR2 SQIVND (reference sequence). CDR3 length: 13 amino acids. Using reference TRBV19 and TRBJ2-7 for the parts outside the CDR3, the full variable domain is DGGITQSPKYLFRKEGQNVTLSCEQNLNHDAMYWYRQDPGQGLRLIYYSQIVNDFQKGDIAEGYSVSREKKESFPLTVTSAQKNPTAFYLCASRATGTYEQYFGPGTRLTVT.

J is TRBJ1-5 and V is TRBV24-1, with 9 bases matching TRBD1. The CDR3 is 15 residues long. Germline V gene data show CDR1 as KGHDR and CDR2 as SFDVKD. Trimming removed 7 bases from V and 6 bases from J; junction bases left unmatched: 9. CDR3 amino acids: CATRRQGVSGQPQHF. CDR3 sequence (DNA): TGTGCCACCAGGCGACAGGGGGTATCGGGTCAGCCCCAGCATTTT.

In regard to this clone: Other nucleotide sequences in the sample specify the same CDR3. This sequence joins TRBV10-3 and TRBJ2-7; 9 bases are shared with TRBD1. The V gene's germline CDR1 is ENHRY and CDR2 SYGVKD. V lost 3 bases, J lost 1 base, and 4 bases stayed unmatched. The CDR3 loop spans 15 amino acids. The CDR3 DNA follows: TGTGCCATCAGTGACCGGGACAGGGAATCCTACGAGCAGTACTTC. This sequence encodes CAISDRDRESYEQYF.

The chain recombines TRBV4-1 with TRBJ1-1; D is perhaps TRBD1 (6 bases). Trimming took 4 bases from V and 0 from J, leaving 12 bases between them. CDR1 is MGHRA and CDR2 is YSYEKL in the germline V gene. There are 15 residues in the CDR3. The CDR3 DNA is TGCGCCAGCAGCCTCATGGACAGAGTGAACACTGAAGCTTTCTTT. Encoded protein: CASSLMDRVNTEAFF.

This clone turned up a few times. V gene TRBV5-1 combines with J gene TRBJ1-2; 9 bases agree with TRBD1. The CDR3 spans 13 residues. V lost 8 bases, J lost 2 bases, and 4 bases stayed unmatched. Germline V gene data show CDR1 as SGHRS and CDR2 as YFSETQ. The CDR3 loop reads CASRQGVNYGYTF. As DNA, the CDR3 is TGCGCCAGTCGACAGGGGGTGAACTATGGCTACACCTTC. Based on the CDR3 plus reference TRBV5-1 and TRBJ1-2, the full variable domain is KAGVTQTPRYLIKTRGQQVTLSCSPISGHRSVSWYQQTPGQGLQFLFEYFSETQRNKGNFPGRFSGRQFSNSRSEMNVSTLELGDSALYLCASRQGVNYGYTFGSGTRLTVV.

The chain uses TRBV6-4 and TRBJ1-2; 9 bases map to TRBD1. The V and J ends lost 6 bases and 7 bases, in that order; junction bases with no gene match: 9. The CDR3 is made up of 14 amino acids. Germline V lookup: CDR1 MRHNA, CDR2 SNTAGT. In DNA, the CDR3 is TGTGCCAGCAGGACACAACAGGGGGCGGGTGGCTACACCTTC. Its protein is CASRTQQGAGGYTF.

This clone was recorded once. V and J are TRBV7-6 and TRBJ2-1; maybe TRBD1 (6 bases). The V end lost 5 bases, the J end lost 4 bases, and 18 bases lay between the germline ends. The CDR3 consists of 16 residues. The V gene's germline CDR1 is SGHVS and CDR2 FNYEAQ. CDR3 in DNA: TGTGCCAGCAGCATTGCCACGGGACATGATTACAATGAGCAGTTCTTC. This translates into CASSIATGHDYNEQFF. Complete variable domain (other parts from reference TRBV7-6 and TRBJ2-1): GAGVSQSPRYKVTKRGQDVALRCDPISGHVSLYWYRQALGQGPEFLTYFNYEAQQDKSGLPNDRFSAERPEGSISTLTIQRTEQRDSAMYRCASSIATGHDYNEQFFGPGTRLTVL.

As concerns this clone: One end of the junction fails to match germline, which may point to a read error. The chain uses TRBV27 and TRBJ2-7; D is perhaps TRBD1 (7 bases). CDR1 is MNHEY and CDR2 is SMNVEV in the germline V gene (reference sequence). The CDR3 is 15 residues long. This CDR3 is CVSSPRAGGINEQYF. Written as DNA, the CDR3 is TGTGTCAGCAGTCCGAGGGCAGGGGGGATCAACGAGCAGTACTTC.

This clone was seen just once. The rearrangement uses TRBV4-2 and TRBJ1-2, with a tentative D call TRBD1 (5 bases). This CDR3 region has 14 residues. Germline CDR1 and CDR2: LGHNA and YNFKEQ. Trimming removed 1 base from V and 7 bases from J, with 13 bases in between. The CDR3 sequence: CASSQGRVVGGYTF. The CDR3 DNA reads TGTGCCAGCAGCCAAGGCAGGGTGGTAGGTGGCTACACCTTC.

DNA for the CDR3: TGTGCCAGCAGCAGAGGGGCAGGGGACGAGCAGTACTTC. This translates into CASSRGAGDEQYF. V gene TRBV7-6 combines with J gene TRBJ2-7; perhaps TRBD1 as D (6 bases). Germline CDR1 reads SGHVS; CDR2 reads FNYEAQ. V was trimmed by 5 bases and J by 5 bases, leaving 13 bases between them. This CDR3 comprises 13 residues.

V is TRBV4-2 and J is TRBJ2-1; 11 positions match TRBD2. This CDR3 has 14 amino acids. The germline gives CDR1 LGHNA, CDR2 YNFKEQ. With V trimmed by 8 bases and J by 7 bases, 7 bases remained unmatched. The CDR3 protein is CASGLAGGTNEQFF. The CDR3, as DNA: TGTGCCAGCGGGCTAGCGGGGGGTACAAATGAGCAGTTCTTC.

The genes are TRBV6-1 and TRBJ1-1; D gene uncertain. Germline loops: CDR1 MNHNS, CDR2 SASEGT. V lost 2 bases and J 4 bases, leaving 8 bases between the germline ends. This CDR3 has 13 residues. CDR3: CASSELPGTEAFF. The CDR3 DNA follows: TGTGCCAGCAGTGAATTACCGGGCACTGAAGCTTTCTTT.

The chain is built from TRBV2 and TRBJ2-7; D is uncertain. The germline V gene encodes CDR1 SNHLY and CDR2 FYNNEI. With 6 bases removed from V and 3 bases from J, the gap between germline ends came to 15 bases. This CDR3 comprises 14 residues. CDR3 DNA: TGTGCCAGCAGCGTCCTCAGGTCCAGCTACGAGCAGTACTTC. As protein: CASSVLRSSYEQYF.

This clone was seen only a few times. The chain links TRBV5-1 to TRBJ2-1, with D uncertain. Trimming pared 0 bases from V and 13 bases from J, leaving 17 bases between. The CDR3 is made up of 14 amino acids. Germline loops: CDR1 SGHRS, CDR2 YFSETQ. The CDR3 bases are TGCGCCAGCAGCTTGGCCTCGTACTCCGGTCTCCAGTTCTTC. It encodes CASSLASYSGLQFF.

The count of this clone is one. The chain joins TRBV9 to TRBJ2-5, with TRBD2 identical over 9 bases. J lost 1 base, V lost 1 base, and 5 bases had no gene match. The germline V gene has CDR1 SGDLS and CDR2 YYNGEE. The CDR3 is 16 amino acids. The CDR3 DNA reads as TGTGCCAGCAGCGTAAGGGGACTAGCTGTCCAAGAGACCCAGTACTTC. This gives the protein CASSVRGLAVQETQYF.